The 3 T cell receptor beta chains given below trace back to one sample, sequenced in a study of T-cell memory formation after mild COVID-19. TCRdb analysed the 5' RACE reads with MiXCR anew, one entry per CDR3 protein. The data hold about 560,000 distinct CDR3 sequences, with approximately 19% observed a single time. Sequencing was done on a sample of PBMCs or a T cell subset sorted from them (not recorded which). These receptors were collected from an adult woman who had mild COVID-19 (a few samples of this study predate the infection). Cell type and time point are not known.

This clonotype was picked up a small number of times. This chain connects TRBV9 to TRBJ2-1; perhaps TRBD2 as D (6 bases). Trimming left V 2 bases short and J 7 bases short, with 13 bases between. The CDR3 is made up of 14 amino acids. In germline, CDR1 is SGDLS, CDR2 YYNGEE. For the CDR3, the DNA is TGTGCCAGCAGCGTTAGCCGGAGGGGAAATGAGCAGTTCTTC. Residues: CASSVSRRGNEQFF.

This clonotype was detected ten times or more. The rearrangement links TRBV9 to TRBJ2-5, with D unclear. V gave up 2 bases and J gave up 5 bases, with 13 bases separating them. Germline lookup yields CDR1 SGDLS and CDR2 YYNGEE. The CDR3 totals 14 residues. The CDR3 reads CASSVGTLGETQYF. CDR3 sequence (DNA): TGTGCCAGCAGCGTCGGCACTTTAGGGGAGACCCAGTACTTC.

This clonotype was seen many times. The rearrangement uses TRBV12-3 or TRBV12-4 and TRBJ2-1, with 7 bases lining up with TRBD1. CDR3 length equals 12 residues. V shed 9 bases and J 9 bases; nucleotides not matched to a gene: 8. The CDR3 reads CASGPGGVEQFF. The DNA for the CDR3 is TGTGCCAGTGGACCAGGGGGTGTTGAGCAGTTCTTC.